This entry lists 9 T cell receptor beta chains sequenced from one sample in a study of T cells in Graves' hyperthyroidism and ophthalmopathy. The investigators amplified TCR beta CDR3 regions from RNA transcripts. TCR CDR3 underwent first-round RT-PCR with the HTBI primer set. TCRdb reanalysed the multiplex PCR reads using MiXCR and keeps one entry per CDR3 protein. The data hold around 350,000 distinct CDR3 sequences, with roughly 14% observed a single time. Sample: blood. These receptors were taken from a woman aged 18-29 years with Graves' hyperthyroidism that later progressed to Graves' ophthalmopathy.

The chain employs TRBV10-3 and TRBJ2-1; D is possibly TRBD1 (6 bases). V lost 4 bases to trimming and J lost 14 bases, with 12 bases between them. The V gene's germline CDR1 is ENHRY and CDR2 SYGVKD. The CDR3 totals 11 residues. In DNA, the CDR3 is TGTGCCATCAGTGGAGGACAGCAAAAGTTCTTC. Protein sequence: CAISGGQQKFF.

This clonotype came up many times. This chain connects TRBV6-2 or TRBV6-3 to TRBJ2-6, with D possibly being TRBD1 or TRBD2 (5 bases each). Trimming shortened V by 0 bases and J by 2 bases, and 5 bases separated the two germline ends. There are 15 residues in the CDR3. Germline V gene data show CDR1 as MNHEY and CDR2 as SVGEGT. The CDR3 sequence: CASSYSGAGANVLTF. CDR3 bases: TGTGCCAGCAGTTACTCGGGGGCTGGGGCCAACGTCCTGACTTTC.

This clonotype was detected ten times or more. The J gene is TRBJ1-2, the V gene TRBV28; possibly TRBD1 for D (6 bases). Trimming removed 6 bases from V and 5 bases from J, with 16 bases in between. The CDR3 totals 14 residues. Germline assignment: CDR1 MDHEN and CDR2 SYDVKM. This CDR3 reads CASSGRTDQYGYTF. The CDR3 DNA reads as TGTGCCAGCAGCGGCAGGACAGACCAGTATGGCTACACCTTC.

This clonotype was seen only a few times. V is TRBV20-1 and J is TRBJ2-3, with TRBD2 identical over 7 bases. The V segment lost 2 bases and the J segment 4 bases; nucleotides outside the gene matches: 3. Germline V gene sequence: CDR1 DFQATT, CDR2 SNEGSKA (reference sequence). This CDR3 region has 13 residues. CDR3 sequence (DNA): TGCAGTGCTAGAACGGGAGGTGCAGATACGCAGTATTTT. Protein sequence: CSARTGGADTQYF.

This clonotype was observed many times. The chain uses TRBV2 and TRBJ2-1; 13 nucleotides align to TRBD2. CDR1 is SNHLY, CDR2 FYNNEI, per germline. V lost 6 bases and J lost 6; bases outside the gene matches: 2. This CDR3 is built from 14 residues. The CDR3 spells CASRGLAGVNEQFF. In DNA, the CDR3 is TGTGCCAGCAGAGGACTAGCGGGAGTCAATGAGCAGTTCTTC.

In this sample, this clonotype turned up a few times. Being one base from a much bigger clone, this may be a read error. V is TRBV18 and J is TRBJ2-7, with 8 bases matching TRBD1. Germline CDR1 reads KGHSH; CDR2 reads LQKENI. This CDR3 region has 17 residues. V was pared by 4 bases and J by 3 bases, with 14 bases of the junction left unmatched. CDR3 DNA sequence: TGTGCCAGCTCACTCGCCTCGTCCAGGACAGGGATCTACGAGCAGTACTTC. Amino acid sequence: CASSLASSRTGIYEQYF.

The chain employs TRBV15 and TRBJ2-2, with D uncertain. Trimming cost V 5 bases and J 2 bases, with 9 bases left between them. The CDR3 spans 14 residues. Germline loops: CDR1 LNHNV, CDR2 YYDKDF (reference sequence). The CDR3 spells CATSPRLNTGELFF. The CDR3 bases are TGTGCCACCAGCCCGCGCTTAAACACCGGGGAGCTGTTTTTT.

This clonotype was seen many times. CDR3 nucleotides: TGCAGTGCTAGAGGACTAGCGGCCTACAATGAGCAGTTCTTC. Protein: CSARGLAAYNEQFF. V usage is TRBV20-1 and J usage is TRBJ2-1, with TRBD2 identical over 9 bases. With V trimmed by 1 base and J by 2 bases, 0 bases remained unmatched. The CDR3 length is 14 residues. Germline V gives CDR1 DFQATT, CDR2 SNEGSKA (reference sequence).

There are many counts of this clonotype. V gene TRBV7-8 combines with J gene TRBJ1-1; D may be TRBD1 (6 bases). The V end was cut by 0 bases, the J end by 6 bases, with 14 bases between. The CDR3 spans 15 residues. The V gene's germline CDR1 is SGHVS and CDR2 FQNEAQ. The CDR3 loop reads CASSLARQVPAEAFF. The CDR3 region has the DNA TGTGCCAGCAGCTTAGCAAGACAGGTACCAGCTGAAGCTTTCTTT.